A single sample is the source of the 23 T cell receptor beta chains below, sequenced in a study of Ad26.COV2.S vaccination and SARS-CoV-2 variants. TCRdb's table, derived via immunoSEQ multiplex PCR, lists solely in-frame clones and lacks some. The table has 300,000 to 400,000 clones, 86% seen once. The treatment: over 15 received Ad26.COV2.S at low or high dose, single or two shots; five or six received placebo; per-sample allocation not given. Sample collection was performed on day 63 after the first vaccine or placebo injection. Sequencing used peripheral blood, obtained in a trial of Ad26.COV2.S vaccine versus placebo. Receptors were obtained from a person between 18 and 65 years old who received the Ad26.COV2.S COVID-19 vaccine or a placebo.

For this clone: The CDR3 carries no conserved terminal phenylalanine or tryptophan, so it likely arises from a read error. Because the CDR3's place on the DNA is in doubt, the DNA is left out and the CDR3 is given as listed by TCRdb. The chain couples TRBV25-1 to TRBJ2-7; TRBD1, the table's D call, lacks a check against the DNA. Germline-derived CDR1 and CDR2 are MGHDK and SYGVNS. With termini counted, the CDR3 has 11 amino acids. The CDR3 sequence is CASSETGTILL.

This CDR3 is CASSETVQETQYF. In DNA form, the CDR3 reads TGTGCCAGCAGCGAGACAGTCCAAGAGACCCAGTACTTC. This rearrangement joins TRBV12-3 or TRBV12-4 to TRBJ2-5, with a tentative D call TRBD1 (5 bases). This CDR3 is 13 amino acids long. The V and J ends lost 6 bases and 1 base respectively, with 9 bases between them.

The V and J genes are TRBV6-2 or TRBV6-3 and TRBJ1-1; D gene ambiguous. V was shortened by 2 bases and J by 1 base, with 5 bases between the two germline ends. Germline V gene data show CDR1 as MNHEY and CDR2 as SVGEGT. This CDR3 has 13 amino acids. The CDR3 spells CASSYEGNTEAFF. As DNA, the CDR3 is TGTGCCAGCAGTTACGAAGGGAACACTGAAGCTTTCTTT.

V is TRBV5-1 and J is TRBJ2-7, with unresolved D. V shed 2 bases and J shed 0 bases, with 3 bases lying between them. This CDR3 is 12 amino acids long. In germline, CDR1 is SGHRS, CDR2 YFSETQ. DNA of the CDR3: TGCGCCAGCAGCTTTTCCTCCTACGAGCAGTACTTC. Protein sequence: CASSFSSYEQYF.

This rearrangement joins TRBV18 to TRBJ2-5; 7 positions agree with TRBD2. CDR1 is KGHSH and CDR2 is LQKENI in the germline V gene. Trimming at V came to 4 bases and at J to 2 bases, leaving 10 bases not matched to a gene. The CDR3 runs to 16 residues. CDR3 bases: TGTGCCAGCTCACTTTTTGAGAGCGGGATACAAGAGACCCAGTACTTC. Translated: CASSLFESGIQETQYF. Combining the CDR3 with reference TRBV18 and TRBJ2-5 gives the whole variable domain NAGVMQNPRHLVRRRGQEARLRCSPMKGHSHVYWYRQLPEEGLKFMVYLQKENIIDESGMPKERFSAEFPKEGPSILRIQQVVRGDSAAYFCASSLFESGIQETQYFGPGTRLLVL.

The rearrangement uses TRBV28 and TRBJ2-2; D might be TRBD2 (6 bases). Per germline, CDR1 MDHEN and CDR2 SYDVKM. V was cut by 3 bases and J by 2 bases, with 16 bases left in between. The CDR3 covers 17 residues. The chain's CDR3 is CASSFQGRKVNTGELFF. Here the CDR3 DNA reads TGTGCCAGCAGTTTTCAAGGGAGGAAGGTTAACACCGGGGAGCTGTTTTTT.

This chain uses TRBV6-5 with TRBJ1-6; TRBD1 agrees at 8 bases. From germline, CDR1 is MNHEY and CDR2 SVGAGI. CDR3 length: 15 amino acids. Trimming at V came to 6 bases and at J to 11 bases, leaving 12 bases not matched to a gene. CDR3 nucleotide sequence: TGTGCCAGCAGAATCCAAGGACAGGGTCCGACACCCCTCCACTTT. It yields the protein CASRIQGQGPTPLHF.

This clone was counted between two and nine times. The gene calls are TRBV6-6 and TRBJ1-6; D call uncertain. Looked up from germline, CDR1 is MNHNY and CDR2 is SVGAGI (reference sequence). There are 13 residues in the CDR3. Trimming took 7 bases from V and 5 from J, leaving 9 bases between them. The CDR3 region has the DNA TGTGCCAGCAACCGACGGGATAATTCACCCCTCCACTTT. Protein: CASNRRDNSPLHF.

V and J are TRBV7-2 and TRBJ2-7, with TRBD2 identical over 10 bases. J lost 3 bases, V lost 4 bases, and 3 bases had no gene match. The CDR3 loop spans 14 amino acids. Germline-derived CDR1 and CDR2 are SGHTA and FQGNSA. In DNA form, the CDR3 reads TGTGCCAGCAGCTCCATAGCGGGAGGCTACGAGCAGTACTTC. This sequence encodes CASSSIAGGYEQYF.

V is TRBV7-2 and J is TRBJ1-1; 9 bases are shared with TRBD1. V trimming: 5 bases; J trimming: 1 base; junction bases outside the gene matches: 5. The CDR3 is 15 amino acids. Germline CDR1 reads SGHTA; CDR2 reads FQGNSA. The CDR3 bases are TGTGCCAGCAGCCAAGGGACAGGGACGAACACTGAAGCTTTCTTT. This codes for CASSQGTGTNTEAFF. Using reference TRBV7-2 and TRBJ1-1 for the parts outside the CDR3, the full variable domain is GAGVSQSPSNKVTEKGKDVELRCDPISGHTALYWYRQSLGQGLEFLIYFQGNSAPDKSGLPSDRFSAERTGGSVSTLTIQRTQQEDSAVYLCASSQGTGTNTEAFFGQGTRLTVV.

The chain has TRBV5-4 and TRBJ1-2, with D perhaps TRBD1 (5 bases). This CDR3 has 17 amino acids. Trimming removed 0 bases from V and 5 bases from J, with 20 bases in between. In germline, CDR1 is SGHNT, CDR2 YYREEE (reference sequence). As DNA, the CDR3 is TGTGCCAGCAGCTTGGCCGGGGCAGGAGGCTGGGCATATGGCTACACCTTC. It is translated as CASSLAGAGGWAYGYTF.

This chain connects TRBV6-5 to TRBJ1-4; D ambiguous. Trimming took 6 bases from V and 4 from J, leaving 9 bases between them. CDR1 and CDR2 from the germline V gene are MNHEY and SVGAGI. The length of the CDR3 is 13 residues. CDR3 bases: TGTGCCAGCAGCCGGGGTATTAATGAAAAACTGTTTTTT. Translation gives CASSRGINEKLFF.

J is TRBJ2-7 and V is TRBV7-2; 10 bases map to TRBD2. Germline V lookup: CDR1 SGHTA, CDR2 FQGNSA. V was pared by 3 bases and J by 3 bases, with 11 bases of the junction left unmatched. CDR3 size: 17 residues. The CDR3 reads CASSFGGLAGEFYEQYF. The DNA of the CDR3 is TGTGCCAGCAGCTTTGGTGGGCTAGCGGGAGAATTCTACGAGCAGTACTTC.

The rearrangement joins TRBV18 to TRBJ2-7; 11 nucleotides agree with TRBD2. The junction had 3 bases not matched to a gene; V was cut back by 3 bases and J by 2 bases. The CDR3 covers 15 residues. The germline V gene encodes CDR1 KGHSH and CDR2 LQKENI. The CDR3 loop reads CASSPGTSGPYEQYF. Here the CDR3 DNA reads TGTGCCAGCTCACCCGGGACTAGCGGCCCCTACGAGCAGTACTTC.

This rearrangement joins TRBV5-8 to TRBJ1-5, with a tentative D call TRBD1 (6 bases). Trimming removed 4 bases at V and 4 bases at J, with 15 bases between. The CDR3 has 15 amino acids. The germline V gene encodes CDR1 SGHTS and CDR2 YDEGEE. In DNA form, the CDR3 reads TGTGCCAGCAGCCAGGGACACAACCTAAATCAGCCCCAGCATTTT. Protein sequence: CASSQGHNLNQPQHF.

This chain uses TRBV18 with TRBJ1-2; 7 bases are shared with TRBD1. Germline CDR1 and CDR2: KGHSH and LQKENI. This CDR3 has 13 residues. V lost 3 bases to trimming and J lost 8 bases; unmatched junction nucleotides: 6. CDR3 sequence (DNA): TGTGCCAGCTCACCCAACAGGGGACGGGGCTACACCTTC. Protein product: CASSPNRGRGYTF.

The DNA for the CDR3 is TGTGCCAGCTCACGGGTTGAACCGGGACAGGTCACCGGGGAGCTGTTTTTT. Its translation: CASSRVEPGQVTGELFF. This sequence joins TRBV18 and TRBJ2-2; 8 nucleotides match TRBD1. This CDR3 has 17 amino acids. V was clipped by 4 bases and J by 4 bases; unmatched bases: 11. From germline, CDR1 is KGHSH and CDR2 LQKENI.

The chain combines TRBV5-1 with TRBJ2-7; weak D call: TRBD1 (6 bases). The V gene's germline CDR1 is SGHRS and CDR2 YFSETQ. The V end was cut by 3 bases, the J end by 2 bases, with 15 bases between. The CDR3 length is 15 residues. The CDR3 bases are TGCGCCAGCAGCTCGCATCCCAGGGGCCCCTACGAGCAGTACTTC. Protein: CASSSHPRGPYEQYF.

This chain links TRBV3-1 (or the pseudogene TRBV3-2) with TRBJ2-7; D is tentatively TRBD1 or TRBD2 (5 bases each). The germline V gene has CDR1 LGHDT and CDR2 YNNKEL (reference sequence). CDR3 length: 13 amino acids. V lost 3 bases to trimming and J lost 6 bases, with 12 bases between them. The CDR3 nucleotides read TGTGCCAGCAGCCAGGGGGTAGGAGGCGAGCAGTACTTC. Translation: CASSQGVGGEQYF.

Only one count was recorded for this clone. The J gene is TRBJ1-1, the V gene TRBV5-1, with 7 positions matching TRBD1. This CDR3 region has 16 residues. CDR1 SGHRS and CDR2 YFSETQ come from the germline V gene. The V and J ends lost 0 bases and 2 bases, in that order; junction bases with no gene match: 7. The CDR3, as DNA: TGCGCCAGCAGCTTGGTTGGGACAGCGCCCAACACTGAAGCTTTCTTT. Its translation is CASSLVGTAPNTEAFF.

The chain recombines TRBV6-5 with TRBJ2-3, with 9 bases lining up with TRBD1. After removal of 6 bases from V and 3 bases from J, the junction contained 7 bases not matched to a gene. Germline CDR1 reads MNHEY; CDR2 reads SVGAGI. This CDR3 spans 15 amino acids. The CDR3 spells CASSQTGQGTDTQYF. The CDR3 DNA follows: TGTGCCAGCAGCCAAACGGGACAGGGAACAGATACGCAGTATTTT.

This sequence joins TRBV5-5 and TRBJ1-1; 9 nucleotides align to TRBD1. Trimming at V came to 4 bases and at J to 4 bases, leaving 11 bases not matched to a gene. The CDR3 loop spans 16 amino acids. Germline-derived CDR1 and CDR2 are SGHKS and YYEKEE (reference sequence). The chain's CDR3 is CASSTAGTGSGTEAFF. The CDR3 DNA sequence: TGTGCCAGCAGCACTGCCGGGACAGGGTCGGGCACTGAAGCTTTCTTT.

V and J are TRBV27 and TRBJ2-1, with D uncertain. Trimming shortened V by 5 bases and J by 5 bases, and 16 bases separated the two germline ends. There are 15 residues in the CDR3. Germline lookup yields CDR1 MNHEY and CDR2 SMNVEV (reference sequence). The CDR3 DNA is TGTGCCAGCAGTCCCTCTGTTGATAGCCACAATGAGCAGTTCTTC. Protein: CASSPSVDSHNEQFF.